The 3 T cell receptor beta chains in this list originate from one sample, sequenced in a study of cytomegalovirus exposure and HLA in healthy donors. Researchers ran the PCR with 60 Vbeta and 13 Jbeta primers. Some clones are missing from TCRdb's copy, which holds only in-frame ones; the method was immunoSEQ multiplex PCR. The profile shows about 180,000 clones, roughly 75% of them singletons. The sequencing input was PBMCs. The receptors shown here come from a man in his forties in good health and CMV-seronegative.

The chain combines TRBV6-5 with TRBJ2-2; 11 positions match TRBD1. V gave up 4 bases and J gave up 5 bases; unmatched junction bases: 6. This CDR3 contains 16 residues. Germline assignment: CDR1 MNHEY and CDR2 SVGAGI. The CDR3 sequence: CASSSQDRGQTGELFF. The DNA of the CDR3 is TGTGCCAGCAGTTCCCAGGACAGGGGGCAGACCGGGGAGCTGTTTTTT.

This clone was found a few times. The genes are TRBV18 and TRBJ1-2; tentatively, D is TRBD1 (5 bases). The V gene's germline CDR1 is KGHSH and CDR2 LQKENI. This CDR3 comprises 17 residues. V was clipped by 3 bases and J by 3 bases, with 20 bases between them. In DNA form, the CDR3 reads TGTGCCAGCTCACCCGGACAAATACCAGAAAGATACTATGGCTACACCTTC. It encodes CASSPGQIPERYYGYTF.

This chain joins TRBV19 and TRBJ2-5; 10 positions agree with TRBD1. The CDR3 is 17 amino acids. Losses at the gene ends were 5 bases for V and 6 bases for J; bases not matched to a gene: 15. Germline CDR1 and CDR2: LNHDA and SQIVND (reference sequence). CDR3 sequence reads: CASSFLSGTGEGKTQYF. The CDR3 DNA is TGTGCCAGTAGTTTCTTGAGCGGGACAGGGGAGGGAAAGACCCAGTACTTC.